This T cell receptor beta chain is from a study of blood T cell repertoires in COVID-19. Study in general: T cells, B-cell-depleted T cells, or PBMCs provided the cDNA or gDNA that served as material.

Germline V gives CDR1 SGHNT, CDR2 YYREEE (reference sequence). The CDR3 sequence is 15 residues long. V was pared by 6 bases and J by 2 bases, with 15 bases between. In the original workflow: Estimation of nucleated cell counts was performed using reference gene primer amplification. Data came from immunoSEQ multiplex PCR; TCRdb stores just in-frame clones and leaves some out. D and trimming come from the DNA, and the V and J calls and clone size come from that table. This repertoire shows more than 75,000 clones, around 75% found once; its top ten account for more than 15%. This TCR was sampled from a woman older than 75 with active or convalescent COVID-19. The genes are TRBV5-4 and TRBJ1-3; D is unresolved. Sequencing was done on a sample of peripheral blood. CDR3 sequence: CASNVNGVAGNTIYF. The CDR3 nucleotides are TGTGCCAGCAACGTTAACGGGGTTGCTGGAAACACCATATATTTT.